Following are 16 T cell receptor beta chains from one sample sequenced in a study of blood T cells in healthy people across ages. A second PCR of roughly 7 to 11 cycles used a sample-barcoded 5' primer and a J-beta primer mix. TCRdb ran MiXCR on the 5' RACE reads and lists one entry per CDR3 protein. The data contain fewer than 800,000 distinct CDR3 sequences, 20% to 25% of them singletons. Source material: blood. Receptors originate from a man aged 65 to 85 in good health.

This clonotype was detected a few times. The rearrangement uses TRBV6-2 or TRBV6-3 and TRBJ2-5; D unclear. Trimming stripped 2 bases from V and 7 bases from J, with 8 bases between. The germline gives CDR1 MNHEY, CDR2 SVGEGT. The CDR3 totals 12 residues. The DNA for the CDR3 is TGTGCCAGCAGTTACCTTGACCGGACCCAGTACTTC. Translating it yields CASSYLDRTQYF.

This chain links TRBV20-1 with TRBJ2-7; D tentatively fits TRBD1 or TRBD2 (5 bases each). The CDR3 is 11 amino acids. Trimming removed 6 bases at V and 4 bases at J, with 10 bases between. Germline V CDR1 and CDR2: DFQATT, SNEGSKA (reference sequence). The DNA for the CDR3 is TGCAGTGCCCGTTGGGGGTACGAGCAGTACTTC. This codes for CSARWGYEQYF.

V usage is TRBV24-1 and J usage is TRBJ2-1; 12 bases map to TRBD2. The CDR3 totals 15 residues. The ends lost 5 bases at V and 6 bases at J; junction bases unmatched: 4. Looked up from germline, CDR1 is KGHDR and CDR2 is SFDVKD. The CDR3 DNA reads TGTGCCACCAGTGGGACTAGCGGGAAGGGCAATGAGCAGTTCTTC. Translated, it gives CATSGTSGKGNEQFF.

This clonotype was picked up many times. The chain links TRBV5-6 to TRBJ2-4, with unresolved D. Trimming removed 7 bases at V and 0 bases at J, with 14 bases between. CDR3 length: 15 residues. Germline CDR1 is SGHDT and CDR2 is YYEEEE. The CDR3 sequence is CASSQGTLAKNIQYF. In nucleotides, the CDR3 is TGTGCCAGCTCCCAAGGTACTCTAGCCAAAAACATTCAGTACTTC.

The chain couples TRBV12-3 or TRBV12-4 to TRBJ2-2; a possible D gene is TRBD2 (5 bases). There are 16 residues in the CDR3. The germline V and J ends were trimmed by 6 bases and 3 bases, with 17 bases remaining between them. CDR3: CASSVRSATHTGELFF. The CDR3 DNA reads TGTGCCAGCAGCGTCCGTAGCGCTACTCACACCGGGGAGCTGTTTTTT.

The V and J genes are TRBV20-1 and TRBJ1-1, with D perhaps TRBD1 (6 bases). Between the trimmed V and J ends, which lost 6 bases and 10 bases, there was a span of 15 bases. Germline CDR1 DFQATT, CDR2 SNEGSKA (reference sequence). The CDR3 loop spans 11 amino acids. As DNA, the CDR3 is TGCAGTGCCCGGGGACAATCCTTAGCTTTCTTT. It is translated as CSARGQSLAFF.

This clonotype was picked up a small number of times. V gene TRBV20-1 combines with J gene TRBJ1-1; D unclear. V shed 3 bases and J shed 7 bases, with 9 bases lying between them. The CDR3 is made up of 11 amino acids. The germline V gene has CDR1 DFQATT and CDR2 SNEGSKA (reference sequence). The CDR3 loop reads CSASTGIEAFF. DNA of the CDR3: TGCAGTGCTAGTACTGGGATTGAAGCTTTCTTT.

The CDR3 loop is CASSLAGRSYEQYF. CDR3 coding DNA: TGCGCCAGCAGCTTGGCGGGCAGATCCTACGAGCAGTACTTC. The chain has TRBV5-1 and TRBJ2-7; D is undetermined. This CDR3 is built from 14 residues. Trimming shortened V by 0 bases and J by 1 base, and 8 bases separated the two germline ends. Per germline, CDR1 SGHRS and CDR2 YFSETQ.

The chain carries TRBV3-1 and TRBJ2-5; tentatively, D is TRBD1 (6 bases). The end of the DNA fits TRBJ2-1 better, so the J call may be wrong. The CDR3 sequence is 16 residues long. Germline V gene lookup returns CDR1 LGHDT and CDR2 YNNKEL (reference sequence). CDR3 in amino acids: CASSQLGGSRYNEQFF. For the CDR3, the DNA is TGTGCCAGCAGCCAACTTGGGGGCTCGAGGTACAATGAGCAGTTCTTC.

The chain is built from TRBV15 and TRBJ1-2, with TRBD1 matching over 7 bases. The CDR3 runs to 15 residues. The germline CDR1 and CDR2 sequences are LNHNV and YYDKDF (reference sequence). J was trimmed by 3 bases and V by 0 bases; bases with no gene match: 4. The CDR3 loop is CATSRDPTGDYGYTF. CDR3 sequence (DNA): TGTGCCACCAGCAGAGATCCTACAGGGGACTATGGCTACACCTTC.

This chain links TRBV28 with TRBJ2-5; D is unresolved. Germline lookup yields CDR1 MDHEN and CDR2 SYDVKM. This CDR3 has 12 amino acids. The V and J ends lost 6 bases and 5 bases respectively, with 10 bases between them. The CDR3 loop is CASRELGETQYF. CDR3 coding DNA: TGTGCCAGCAGAGAACTGGGGGAGACCCAGTACTTC.

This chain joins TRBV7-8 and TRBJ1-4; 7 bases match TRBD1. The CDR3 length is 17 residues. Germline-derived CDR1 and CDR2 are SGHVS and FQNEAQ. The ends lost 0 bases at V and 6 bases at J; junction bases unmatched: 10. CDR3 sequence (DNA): TGTGCCAGCAGCTTAGCGTTTGGCAGGGGGGGAGATGAAAAACTGTTTTTT. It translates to CASSLAFGRGGDEKLFF.

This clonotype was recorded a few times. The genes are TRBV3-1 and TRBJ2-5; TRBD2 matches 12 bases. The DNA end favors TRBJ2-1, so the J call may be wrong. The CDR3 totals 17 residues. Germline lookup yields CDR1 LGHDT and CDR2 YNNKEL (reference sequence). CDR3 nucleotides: TGTGCCAGCAGCCAAACCCGGACTAGCGGGATCGGGAGGGAGCAGTTCTTC. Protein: CASSQTRTSGIGREQFF.

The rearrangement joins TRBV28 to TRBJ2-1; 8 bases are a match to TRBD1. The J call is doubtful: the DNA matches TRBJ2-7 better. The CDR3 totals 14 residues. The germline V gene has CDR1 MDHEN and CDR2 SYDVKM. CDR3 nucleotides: TGTGCCAGCATCGGGGACAGGAGCTCCTACGAGCAGTACTTC. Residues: CASIGDRSSYEQYF.

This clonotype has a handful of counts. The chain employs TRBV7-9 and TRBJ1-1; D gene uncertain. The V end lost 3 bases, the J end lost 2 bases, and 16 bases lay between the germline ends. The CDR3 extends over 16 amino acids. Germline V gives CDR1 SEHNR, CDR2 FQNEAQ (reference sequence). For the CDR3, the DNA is TGTGCCAGCAGCTTGCCAGTTGTTGGGCCAAACACTGAAGCTTTCTTT. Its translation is CASSLPVVGPNTEAFF.

CDR3 sequence reads: CASSFLSAGVGEQYF. CDR3 bases: TGTGCCAGCAGTTTCTTATCCGCGGGAGTGGGCGAGCAGTACTTC. The chain couples TRBV12-3 or TRBV12-4 to TRBJ2-7; 7 nucleotides align to TRBD2. The junction had 11 bases not matched to a gene; V was cut back by 3 bases and J by 6 bases. This CDR3 has 15 amino acids.